The present T cell receptor beta chain was sequenced within a study of human T cells and chemical hapten exposure (dated by TCRdb to the early 2020s). Background for the entire study: Libraries were pooled for sequencing, and variation in per-sample TCR yields was attributed mainly to small differences in library volumes within the pool. This study followed changes in the peripheral blood TCR repertoire in vivo during primary and secondary sensitization of alopecia patients to the hapten diphenylcyclopropenone (DPC). From each blood RNA sample, both TCR alpha and TCR beta chains were sequenced.

V loses 5 bases at its end and J loses 4 bases; junction bases beyond the gene matches: 7. The germline V gene encodes CDR1 LNHDA and CDR2 SQIVND (reference sequence). The CDR3 spans 14 residues, from the cysteine through the phenylalanine. The kept DNA is CDR3 alone, 42 bases in frame from the first base. Overall results and qualifications from the work: DPC sensitization did not change the number of TCRs with a frequency above 1 in 1000, and there was no evidence of changes in global repertoire structure. Repeated subsampling changed both the strength of the expansion versus patch-test correlation and the threshold at which that correlation became significant.

Libraries were built with RACE. The sample was run on a NextSeq 500. During library preparation, unique molecular identifiers were attached to individual cDNA molecules so that TCRs could be counted in a quantitative, reproducible way. As for the original processing: Samples had a median of roughly 100,000 TCRs, with a range from about 23,224 to 750,000. V, J and CDR3 annotation of the TCR reads was carried out using the Decombinator software suite. To make PS versus PT1 abundance plots, every sample was subsampled to the same number of TCRs (28,000). Expanded TCRs were defined as absent before sensitization and observed at least eight times at the 2-week time point. TCRdb reanalyzed the raw reads on its own, using fastp at Q25 for trimming and MiXCR for clone calling, and kept in-frame beta chains. One record per CDR3 amino acid sequence lists the most common genes and DNA. The V and J calls were not made by the authors but by TCRdb's processing. The sample table holds about 130,000 distinct CDR3 sequences, of which approximately 8.3% were seen once. The ten largest clones take up roughly 2% of the sample.

On this clonotype itself: What this receptor recognizes is not known. No much larger clonotype is one base removed from it; base qualities were not supplied.

This specimen's time point label, per the study, means: healthy volunteer bleed at 2 weeks. Unfractionated whole blood was collected in Tempus Blood RNA tubes, and total RNA was extracted from that blood. About 5 healthy volunteers acted as controls for TCR sequencing and had blood drawn at day 0, 2 weeks and 6 weeks. The receptor was derived from a male donor in good health. Some clones in this sample may be carry-over from other donors' samples. The specimen was whole blood. The rearrangement joined TRBV19 to TRBJ1-2; 7 bases in the middle match TRBD1. The CDR3 protein is CASSPTGQAYGYTF. The DNA reads as follows: TGTGCCAGTAGTCCGACAGGGCAGGCCTATGGCTACACCTTC.